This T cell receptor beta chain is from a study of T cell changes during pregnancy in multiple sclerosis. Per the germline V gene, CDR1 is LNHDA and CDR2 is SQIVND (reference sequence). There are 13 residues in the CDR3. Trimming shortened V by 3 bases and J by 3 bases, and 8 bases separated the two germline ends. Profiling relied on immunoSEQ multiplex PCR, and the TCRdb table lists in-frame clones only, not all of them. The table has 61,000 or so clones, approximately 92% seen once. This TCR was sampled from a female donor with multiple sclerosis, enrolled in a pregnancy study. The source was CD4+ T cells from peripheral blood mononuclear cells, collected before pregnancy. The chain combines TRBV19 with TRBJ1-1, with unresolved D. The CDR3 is CASSIKSDTEAFF. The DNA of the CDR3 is TGTGCCAGTAGTATTAAGAGCGACACTGAAGCTTTCTTT.